Below are 10 T cell receptor beta chains sequenced from a single sample in a study of blood T cell repertoires in COVID-19. Profiled with immunoSEQ multiplex PCR; TCRdb holds only in-frame clones, not every one. The sample records about 140,000 clones, 76% being singletons. Material: peripheral blood. The receptors here all came from a woman of 80 years or more with active or convalescent COVID-19.

This sequence joins TRBV30 and TRBJ2-5, with TRBD1 as a possible D gene (6 bases). The CDR3 covers 13 residues. Germline CDR1 is GTSNPN and CDR2 is SVGIG (reference sequence). V was pared by 0 bases and J by 2 bases, with 7 bases between. The DNA for the CDR3 is TGTGCCTGGAGTGTAGGACAGCAAGAGACCCAGTACTTC. Amino acids: CAWSVGQQETQYF.

The J gene is TRBJ1-4, the V gene TRBV7-9; 11 bases line up with TRBD1. CDR1 SEHNR and CDR2 FQNEAQ come from the germline V gene (reference sequence). CDR3 length: 17 amino acids. V lost 4 bases and J lost 0; bases outside the gene matches: 4. CDR3 in amino acids: CASSSGDRGATNEKLFF. CDR3 DNA: TGTGCCAGCAGCTCTGGGGACAGGGGGGCAACTAATGAAAAACTGTTTTTT.

The chain uses TRBV5-5 and TRBJ1-3, with D perhaps matching TRBD1 (5 bases). The CDR3 has 14 amino acids. CDR1 SGHKS and CDR2 YYEKEE come from the germline V gene (reference sequence). With 4 bases removed from V and 7 bases from J, the gap between germline ends came to 15 bases. DNA for the CDR3: TGTGCCAGCAGCCCGAGCGGGACCTATAACACCATATATTTT. Encoded protein: CASSPSGTYNTIYF.

This rearrangement joins TRBV15 to TRBJ2-1, with 8 bases matching TRBD1. Germline CDR1 reads LNHNV; CDR2 reads YYDKDF (reference sequence). The CDR3 totals 15 residues. V shed 5 bases and J 6 bases; nucleotides not matched to a gene: 9. The CDR3 DNA is TGTGCCACCAGCGGAACACAGGGGGATGTCAATGAGCAGTTCTTC. Translation: CATSGTQGDVNEQFF.

The chain uses TRBV9 and TRBJ2-3; D gene uncertain. The germline CDR1 and CDR2 sequences are SGDLS and YYNGEE. Trimming took 1 base from V and 4 from J, leaving 13 bases between them. The CDR3 is 15 amino acids. The DNA of the CDR3 is TGTGCCAGCAGCGTATTGGTAGCCTCATCAGATACGCAGTATTTT. It is translated as CASSVLVASSDTQYF.

The gene calls are TRBV12-3 or TRBV12-4 and TRBJ1-2; perhaps TRBD1 as D (5 bases). The CDR3 sequence is 13 residues long. V lost 6 bases to trimming and J lost 8 bases, with 16 bases between them. The CDR3 DNA reads TGTGCCAGCAGCCGAAGGGACTTAGGCGGCTACACCTTC. Translated: CASSRRDLGGYTF.

The chain combines TRBV13 with TRBJ2-6, with a weak D call TRBD1 (5 bases). CDR1 and CDR2 from the germline V gene are PRHDT and FYEKMQ (reference sequence). The CDR3 totals 16 residues. Trimming shortened V by 2 bases and J by 2 bases, and 10 bases separated the two germline ends. CDR3: CASSLTGLPGANVLTF. For the CDR3, the DNA is TGTGCCAGCAGCTTAACAGGATTGCCTGGGGCCAACGTCCTGACTTTC.

This rearrangement joins TRBV29-1 to TRBJ1-1; a possible D gene is TRBD1 (5 bases). The CDR3 covers 13 residues. Trimming took 6 bases from V and 3 from J, leaving 14 bases between them. Germline CDR1 is SQVTM and CDR2 is ANQGSEA. This CDR3 reads CSVVVGGDTEAFF. Written as DNA, the CDR3 is TGCAGCGTCGTAGTCGGAGGGGACACTGAAGCTTTCTTT. Full variable domain (outside the CDR3, taken from reference TRBV29-1 and TRBJ1-1): SAVISQKPSRDICQRGTSLTIQCQVDSQVTMMFWYRQQPGQSLTLIATANQGSEATYESGFVIDKFPISRPNLTFSTLTVSNMSPEDSSIYLCSVVVGGDTEAFFGQGTRLTVV.

The V gene is TRBV7-2, the J gene TRBJ2-3; 8 nucleotides agree with TRBD2. The CDR3 runs 15 residues. V shed 1 base and J 2 bases; nucleotides not matched to a gene: 2. Germline assignment: CDR1 SGHTA and CDR2 FQGNSA. As DNA, the CDR3 is TGTGCCAGCAGCTTAGACGGGGGGGCCACAGATACGCAGTATTTT. This codes for CASSLDGGATDTQYF. The full variable domain, completed using reference TRBV7-2 and TRBJ2-3, is GAGVSQSPSNKVTEKGKDVELRCDPISGHTALYWYRQSLGQGLEFLIYFQGNSAPDKSGLPSDRFSAERTGGSVSTLTIQRTQQEDSAVYLCASSLDGGATDTQYFGPGTRLTVL.

This clone came up once. The V call is TRBV7-2, the J call TRBJ2-4; TRBD1 matches at 8 bases. This CDR3 has 21 residues. CDR1 and CDR2 (germline): SGHTA, FQGNSA. The V and J ends lost 0 bases and 1 base, in that order; junction bases with no gene match: 17. CDR3 in amino acids: CASSLARPGQVTLGAKNIQYF. CDR3 coding DNA: TGTGCCAGCAGCTTAGCCCGACCGGGACAGGTGACGCTGGGGGCCAAAAACATTCAGTACTTC.